This T cell receptor beta chain came from a study of cytomegalovirus exposure and HLA in healthy donors (TCRdb year 2017). With respect to the entire study: In an earlier analysis of roughly 500 of the donors, 276 Gb of sequence data and 117 million unique TCR beta sequences from about 190 million T cells were reported. Approximately 300 gigabases of sequencing data and around 88 million unique TCR sequences made up an early release that covered 500 to 700 HLA-typed donors. Of the roughly 400 genotyped donors, approximately 83% fell in the genetic ancestry cluster associated with self-reported Caucasian donors. The aim of the study was to test whether cataloging public T cell receptors could identify signatures of past pathogen exposure. The T cell repertoires of 666 subjects were profiled by immunosequencing and related to cytomegalovirus serostatus. Besides the first cohort of more than 650 subjects, a separate validation cohort made up of some 110 different subjects was used. To predict cytomegalovirus infection status, the study combined high-throughput TCR immunosequencing, statistical association of individual TCRs with disease status, and machine learning. To study patterns of TCR occurrence, a later analysis re-analyzed previously published TCR beta repertoires from several hundred donors and added high-resolution HLA genotyping. In the later analysis, no new phenotypic data were used to find candidate immune exposures; instead, reliance was placed on TCR beta sequences and their occurrence across donors. An earlier analysis of fewer than 750 of the donors used high-throughput TCR beta sequencing to judge whether each TCR beta V gene segment behaved as functional or pseudogenic. Alongside the repertoire data, information on donor age, sex, ethnicity and CMV serostatus was compiled. In a later genetic analysis, genome-wide SNP genotypes for about 55% of the 666 donors were used, and that subset was treated as a discovery cohort. All discovery cohort repertoires had been generated using a single sequencing platform. HLA typing covered class I and class II loci at four-digit resolution. The number of typed donors differed by locus: about 629-630 for A, B, C, DRB1 and DQB1; 522 for DQA1; approximately 610 for DPA1; and approximately 450 for DPB1. Roughly 5 DR-DQ haplotypes were handled as single units for association and clustering, since linkage in the cohort was strong. On average, roughly 250,000 unique TCR beta nucleotide sequences were sequenced per donor among fewer than 500 genotyped donors of the cohort, with approximately 18% of those sequences being non-productive.

The research as a whole found: Cytomegalovirus status was reported to be diagnosed by the classifier with high specificity and sensitivity in both the original and validation cohorts. A group of highly shared sequence variants was considered likely to be a technical artifact of the sequencing pipeline. Strong co-occurrence of HLA alleles, especially DR and DQ, made assigning TCR associations to individual alleles difficult. Sequencing depth was assumed to be roughly uniform across donors in the presence/absence analyses, though that assumption may not hold. Because counts were too low, seventeen rarely observed V segments, including chromosome 9 orphons, were left out of the earlier analysis of 500 to 750 of the donors. The only immune exposure information available for the cohort was CMV serostatus. A later analysis associated about 18,000 TCR beta sequences with specific HLA alleles at a false discovery rate of 0.05. Correlated functional status among segregating V segments might reflect linkage disequilibrium, but an unknown experimental factor could not be ruled out. According to a later analysis, TCR association rates differed among HLA loci, with DRB1 alleles showing the most associated TCRs and HLA-C alleles showing the fewest. In a later analysis, HLA-associated TCR beta chains showed more clonal expansion and lower generation probabilities than non-associated chains that were equally common. Most TCR sequences were seen in very few donors, while some public TCRs were found in many individuals. The cohort was sequenced for TCR beta chains only, and without alpha or paired-chain data the features that could be detected were limited. The 87-base-pair reads could not distinguish some IMGT-functional V segments, including TRBV6-2 and TRBV6-3, so those segments were excluded. A later genetic analysis reported fewer N-insertions in productive TCRs among donors in an Asian-associated ancestry cluster than the roughly 700-donor mean. Three of the identified cytomegalovirus-associated TCR beta chains were confirmed in vitro to be specific for cytomegalovirus antigens. Because HLA typing was unavailable for some donors at each locus, only the typed subset was used in association tests. The authors suggested that the approach could potentially be generalized to other disease states and immunological phenotypes. According to a later analysis, parvovirus B19, influenza, CMV and Epstein-Barr virus appeared linked to several top co-occurrence clusters. An earlier analysis of roughly 570 of the donors showed that most TCR beta V segments appeared in productive rearrangements either about 90% or about 30% of the time, which broadly matched IMGT annotations. An association between a missense DCLRE1C variant and V-gene and J-gene trimming of TCR beta chains was found in a later genetic analysis and replicated in an independent cohort. A total of 150 to 200 TCR beta chains were listed by the study as associated with cytomegalovirus. In a later analysis, most CMV-associated TCR beta chains were found to appear HLA-restricted, with HLA associations seemingly driven largely by CMV exposure. A further reported finding was that TCR beta sequences accurately predicted the HLA-A and HLA-B alleles for most subjects in the first cohort.

The cohort was made up of several hundred healthy bone marrow donors. Cohort members were all nominally healthy when sampled, although unrecorded immune exposures were likely present. The donor tested CMV seropositive, placing the donor among the 250 to 350 seropositive members of the cohort. A peripheral blood sample was provided by each donor, and peripheral blood mononuclear cells were used for TCR beta sequencing. The Qiagen DNeasy Blood Extraction Kit was used to extract genomic DNA from the blood cell samples. In regard to this clone: The antigen this receptor binds is unknown. No much larger clone exists at a distance of one base, and base qualities are not known.

The library was prepared using the immunoSEQ multiplex PCR assay. For the multiplex PCR, a mixture combining 60 forward primers for TCR Vbeta segments and 13 reverse primers for TCR Jbeta segments was used. Amplification of the CDR3 region of rearranged TCR beta genes was performed with a multiplex PCR assay on genomic DNA. Amplified TCR beta libraries were sequenced as 87-base-pair reads on the Illumina HiSeq System. The original methods were these. A later analysis counted some 74 million unique TCR beta chains across the 666 repertoires, and some 11 million of these chains were shared by at least two donors. To remove PCR and sequencing errors, raw reads were error-corrected and collapsed into unique sequences using a nearest-neighbor algorithm that merged closely related sequences. To assign V, D and J gene segments, CDR3 sequences were aligned to IMGT reference sequences. For a sequence to be retained, a match of at least six nucleotides was required to both a V gene segment and a J gene segment. A rearrangement was called productive if the CDR3 had no stop codons and remained in frame with V and J, and every other rearrangement was called non-productive. Following IMGT convention, CDR3 was defined as the stretch from the second conserved V-encoded cysteine up to the conserved J-encoded phenylalanine. In an earlier analysis of around 600 of the donors, sequences lacking an unambiguous match to a single V gene segment were excluded. An earlier analysis of fewer than 750 of the donors classified V segments as functional when productive rearrangements were above 56.7% and as segregating when the standard deviation between donors was above 5%. To diagnose cytomegalovirus status from the catalog of TCR beta chain sequences, a statistical classification framework was built. In a later analysis, TCR nucleotide sequences were compared against IMGT/GENE-DB human TR gene sequences so that V and J genes could be assigned. Using the TCRdist pipeline, a later analysis assigned CDR3 sequences along with most-parsimonious VDJ recombination scenarios. A later analysis defined each TCR beta chain by its CDR3 amino acid sequence plus V-gene family, and excluded reads lacking a unique V-gene family. In a later analysis, 450 to 600 highly shared, low-generation-probability nucleotide sequences were removed to address suspected cross-contamination and a sequencing artifact. For each public chain, a later analysis derived a clonal expansion index from normalized ranks of inferred template counts within each repertoire. Generation probabilities in a later analysis came from a VDJ recombination model fitted to out-of-frame rearrangements, and those results were checked against IGoR. Hypergeometric tests were used in a later analysis to score TCR-TCR, TCR-HLA and TCR-CMV co-occurrence, with a repertoire-size bias correction applied to the TCR pairs. False discovery rates were estimated in a later analysis by permuting HLA or CMV assignments 20 times. A later analysis grouped co-occurring TCRs with DBSCAN, adding TCRdist sequence similarity when clustering within HLA-allele-positive subsets. Repertoires with fewer than 30,000 or more than 120,000 public chains were left out of co-occurrence clustering, as were five repertoires with anomalous nucleotide sharing. TCRdb took this table from immuneACCESS and kept in-frame rearrangements with V and J called. Such tables lack part of the clones; where checked against another copy, unresolved V genes explain under half of the gap, and the rest is unexplained. That table gives V, J and clone size, and the DNA gave D and trimming. In all, the sample holds some 180,000 clones, and around 78% of those were seen once. Approximately 14% of the sample goes to the ten largest clones.

The CDR3 holds 20 amino acids from the cysteine to the phenylalanine. Only the CDR3 DNA is retained, 60 bases long and in frame from the first base. The germline V and J ends show losses of 4 bases and 5 bases respectively, and no gene match explains 22 bases of the junction. Taken from the germline V gene (reference sequence), the CDR1 and CDR2 loops are SGHNT and YYREEE. Sequenced material: PBMCs. The sequence joins TRBV5-4 to TRBJ2-5, and 11 junctional nucleotides match TRBD2. The TCR was taken from a woman under 40 in good health and CMV-seropositive. The CDR3 has the sequence CASSVGEDIRLAGSIETQYF. The nucleotide sequence reads as follows: TGTGCCAGCAGCGTGGGAGAGGACATACGACTAGCGGGAAGCATCGAGACCCAGTACTTC. Supplemented by the reference TRBV5-4 and TRBJ2-5 proteins around the CDR3, the complete variable domain is ETGVTQSPTHLIKTRGQQVTLRCSSQSGHNTVSWYQQALGQGPQFIFQYYREEENGRGNFPPRFSGLQFPNYSSELNVNALELDDSALYLCASSVGEDIRLAGSIETQYFGPGTRLLVL.